These 15 T cell receptor beta chains were all obtained from the same sample, sequenced in a study of a mutant IDH1 vaccine in newly diagnosed glioma. Sample time point: baseline, week 1 (first vaccination visit). Treatment defined: pre-vaccination baseline after standard-of-care therapy. Libraries were prepared by immunoSEQ multiplex PCR; TCRdb keeps only in-frame clonotypes and omits some of them. This sample carries 75,000 to 100,000 clones, 85% to 90% of them seen once, and the ten largest clones take less than 0.65%. Sequenced material: PBMCs, taken from a glioma patient treated with radiotherapy, temozolomide or both. These receptors originate from a woman in her fifties or sixties with glioma.

This clone was recorded once. The chain joins TRBV9 to TRBJ2-1; 8 positions match TRBD2. Germline assignment: CDR1 SGDLS and CDR2 YYNGEE. V trimming: 4 bases; J trimming: 4 bases; junction bases outside the gene matches: 10. The CDR3 is 16 residues long. CDR3 in amino acids: CASSPEGAGDYNEQFF. The CDR3 DNA reads TGTGCCAGCAGCCCCGAAGGAGCGGGGGATTACAATGAGCAGTTCTTC.

The J gene is TRBJ2-3, the V gene TRBV7-9, with 10 bases lining up with TRBD2. The germline gives CDR1 SEHNR, CDR2 FQNEAQ (reference sequence). There are 18 residues in the CDR3. V trimming: 1 base; J trimming: 5 bases; junction bases outside the gene matches: 12. The CDR3, as DNA: TGTGCCAGCAGCTTAGGACGGCTAGCGGGAGTCGTGGGAGATACGCAGTATTTT. This encodes CASSLGRLAGVVGDTQYF.

The rearrangement joins TRBV5-1 to TRBJ1-6; tentatively, D is TRBD1 (6 bases). The V gene lost 0 bases and the J gene lost 9 bases, with 13 bases spanning the gap. This CDR3 region has 15 residues. Per germline, CDR1 SGHRS and CDR2 YFSETQ. The CDR3 DNA reads TGCGCCAGCAGCTTGGCCAGTGGGGGCGGTTCACCCCTCCACTTT. It specifies CASSLASGGGSPLHF.

In regard to this clone: Other DNA sequences in this sample translate to the same CDR3. The rearrangement links TRBV29-1 to TRBJ2-7; TRBD1 agrees at 9 bases. Germline V gene lookup returns CDR1 SQVTM and CDR2 ANQGSEA. Germline trimming cut 3 bases from V and 4 bases from J; bases unmatched to any gene: 1. The CDR3 consists of 12 residues. The CDR3 sequence is CSVEGQGYEQYF. DNA for the CDR3: TGCAGCGTTGAGGGACAGGGTTACGAGCAGTACTTC.

The rearrangement uses TRBV18 and TRBJ2-5; 9 nucleotides match TRBD1. The germline V gene has CDR1 KGHSH and CDR2 LQKENI. After removal of 4 bases from V and 4 bases from J, the junction contained 4 bases not matched to a gene. This CDR3 is built from 14 residues. The chain's CDR3 is CASSRTGVGETQYF. The CDR3, as DNA: TGTGCCAGCTCACGGACAGGGGTAGGAGAGACCCAGTACTTC.

The genes are TRBV5-1 and TRBJ1-4; maybe TRBD1 (6 bases). This CDR3 spans 14 amino acids. Germline V lookup: CDR1 SGHRS, CDR2 YFSETQ. The V end was cut by 4 bases, the J end by 8 bases, with 15 bases between. The CDR3 loop reads CASSPKGQHEKLFF. The CDR3 region has the DNA TGCGCCAGCAGCCCAAAGGGACAACACGAAAAACTGTTTTTT.

The chain combines TRBV5-1 with TRBJ2-2; TRBD2 matches 8 bases. The CDR3 has 16 amino acids. Trimming at V came to 4 bases and at J to 4 bases, leaving 9 bases not matched to a gene. Germline V lookup: CDR1 SGHRS, CDR2 YFSETQ. CDR3 in DNA: TGCGCCAGCAGCCTTGGGCGGGGGGCGCTCACCGGGGAGCTGTTTTTT. It encodes CASSLGRGALTGELFF. Using reference TRBV5-1 and TRBJ2-2 for the parts outside the CDR3, the full variable domain is KAGVTQTPRYLIKTRGQQVTLSCSPISGHRSVSWYQQTPGQGLQFLFEYFSETQRNKGNFPGRFSGRQFSNSRSEMNVSTLELGDSALYLCASSLGRGALTGELFFGEGSRLTVL.

The chain employs TRBV30 and TRBJ2-7; possibly TRBD2 for D (6 bases). The germline V and J ends were trimmed by 3 bases and 1 base, with 13 bases remaining between them. The germline CDR1 and CDR2 sequences are GTSNPN and SVGIG (reference sequence). The CDR3 consists of 14 residues. CDR3 residues: CAWRDRDFSYEQYF. In nucleotides, the CDR3 is TGTGCCTGGAGGGACCGGGACTTTTCCTACGAGCAGTACTTC.

The chain carries TRBV7-9 and TRBJ2-7, with D perhaps given as TRBD1 or TRBD2 (5 bases each). V lost 0 bases and J lost 6, with 12 bases in between. The germline CDR1 and CDR2 sequences are SEHNR and FQNEAQ (reference sequence). The CDR3 runs 14 residues. Here the CDR3 reads CASSLAGTPGEQYF. The DNA for the CDR3 is TGTGCCAGCAGCTTAGCTGGGACCCCGGGCGAGCAGTACTTC.

The J gene is TRBJ2-7, the V gene TRBV13; D is possibly TRBD1 or TRBD2 (5 bases each). This CDR3 has 13 amino acids. From germline, CDR1 is PRHDT and CDR2 FYEKMQ (reference sequence). The V and J ends lost 6 bases and 0 bases respectively, with 9 bases between them. CDR3: CASSSGASYEQYF. CDR3 nucleotide sequence: TGTGCCAGCAGTTCCGGGGCCTCCTACGAGCAGTACTTC.

This chain links TRBV23-1 with TRBJ2-7; TRBD2 agrees at 9 bases. TRBV23-1 is an ORF, and what it does is uncertain. The CDR3 spans 17 residues. V lost 1 base and J lost 0; bases outside the gene matches: 7. Here the CDR3 reads CASSQWLLAGASYEQYF. The CDR3 nucleotides read TGCGCCAGCAGTCAATGGTTACTAGCGGGCGCCTCCTACGAGCAGTACTTC.

The rearrangement links TRBV19 to TRBJ1-5; 7 bases agree with TRBD1. Trimming at V came to 3 bases and at J to 6 bases, leaving 11 bases not matched to a gene. The CDR3 runs 16 residues. CDR1 and CDR2 from the germline V gene are LNHDA and SQIVND (reference sequence). CDR3 loop: CASSIGLRDSFQPQHF. In nucleotides, the CDR3 is TGTGCCAGTAGTATCGGTCTAAGGGACAGTTTTCAGCCCCAGCATTTT. Full variable domain (missing parts from reference TRBV19 and TRBJ1-5): DGGITQSPKYLFRKEGQNVTLSCEQNLNHDAMYWYRQDPGQGLRLIYYSQIVNDFQKGDIAEGYSVSREKKESFPLTVTSAQKNPTAFYLCASSIGLRDSFQPQHFGDGTRLSIL.

The chain combines TRBV28 with TRBJ2-7, with 10 bases lining up with TRBD2. The CDR3 spans 15 residues. V gave up 6 bases and J gave up 0 bases; unmatched junction bases: 5. The germline V gene has CDR1 MDHEN and CDR2 SYDVKM. The CDR3 bases are TGTGCCAGCAGCCATCCTAGCGGGAGCTCCTACGAGCAGTACTTC. This encodes CASSHPSGSSYEQYF. Based on the CDR3 plus reference TRBV28 and TRBJ2-7, the full variable domain is DVKVTQSSRYLVKRTGEKVFLECVQDMDHENMFWYRQDPGLGLRLIYFSYDVKMKEKGDIPEGYSVSREKKERFSLILESASTNQTSMYLCASSHPSGSSYEQYFGPGTRLTVT.

The V call is TRBV27, the J call TRBJ2-5; a weak D match, TRBD1 (5 bases). Between the trimmed V and J ends, which lost 6 bases and 2 bases, there was a span of 13 bases. Germline V lookup: CDR1 MNHEY, CDR2 SMNVEV (reference sequence). This CDR3 comprises 14 residues. CDR3 sequence reads: CASSGLGLQETQYF. The CDR3 DNA reads TGTGCCAGCAGCGGGTTGGGGCTTCAAGAGACCCAGTACTTC.

The genes are TRBV5-1 and TRBJ2-7; unclear D gene. The CDR3 contains 11 residues. Germline CDR1 and CDR2: SGHRS and YFSETQ. Trimming took off 0 bases at V and 7 bases at J, with 5 bases between the two ends. The CDR3 sequence: CASSLGGEQYF. The CDR3 DNA follows: TGCGCCAGCAGCTTGGGGGGAGAGCAGTACTTC.